Shown below are 29 T cell receptor beta chains from a single sample sequenced in a study of blood T cell repertoires in COVID-19. The protocol was immunoSEQ multiplex PCR, while the TCRdb copy is restricted to in-frame clones and leaves out a portion. The sample has 270,000 or so clones, roughly nine tenths seen once; the top ten hold 10% to 15%. Sample: peripheral blood. These receptors came from a woman between 25 and 40 years old with COVID-19, enrolled during active disease.

The chain employs TRBV29-1 and TRBJ1-2, with 10 bases lining up with TRBD1. Germline V CDR1 and CDR2: SQVTM, ANQGSEA. Trimming took 7 bases from V and 7 from J; bases not matched to a gene: 12. The CDR3 is 14 amino acids. CDR3 region: CSAEIATGGGGYTF. CDR3 nucleotides: TGCAGCGCCGAAATCGCGACAGGGGGCGGTGGCTACACCTTC.

In this sample, this clone turned up once. The sample carries other DNA sequences with the same CDR3. J is TRBJ2-5 and V is TRBV7-9; TRBD1 is a possible D gene (6 bases). Germline V gene sequence: CDR1 SEHNR, CDR2 FQNEAQ (reference sequence). V shed 1 base and J shed 1 base, with 10 bases lying between them. The CDR3 spans 15 residues. The CDR3 coding sequence is TGTGCCAGCAGCTTAGAGCGGACAGCCCAAGAGACCCAGTACTTC. This sequence encodes CASSLERTAQETQYF.

The chain links TRBV5-1 to TRBJ1-1; D is ambiguous. In germline, CDR1 is SGHRS, CDR2 YFSETQ. The CDR3 extends over 15 amino acids. Between the trimmed V and J ends, which lost 0 bases and 1 base, there was a span of 10 bases. CDR3 DNA: TGCGCCAGCAGCTTGGTCGGGGTACGGAACACTGAAGCTTTCTTT. Translating it yields CASSLVGVRNTEAFF.

This chain joins TRBV19 and TRBJ2-6; D may be TRBD1 (6 bases). This CDR3 contains 18 residues. Germline CDR1 and CDR2: LNHDA and SQIVND (reference sequence). Trimming pared 6 bases from V and 0 bases from J, leaving 18 bases between. DNA of the CDR3: TGTGCCAGTAGACCAAGGACAGAGACCTTCTCTGGGGCCAACGTCCTGACTTTC. Protein: CASRPRTETFSGANVLTF. The full variable domain, in which reference TRBV19 and TRBJ2-6 provide the parts outside the CDR3, is DGGITQSPKYLFRKEGQNVTLSCEQNLNHDAMYWYRQDPGQGLRLIYYSQIVNDFQKGDIAEGYSVSREKKESFPLTVTSAQKNPTAFYLCASRPRTETFSGANVLTFGAGSRLTVL.

The rearrangement uses TRBV4-2 and TRBJ2-5; 16 bases agree with TRBD2. From germline, CDR1 is LGHNA and CDR2 YNFKEQ. V lost 5 bases to trimming and J lost 4 bases; unmatched junction nucleotides: 4. The CDR3 is 16 amino acids. CDR3 nucleotides: TGTGCCAGCAGCGTGGGACTAGCGGGGGGGGCAGAGACCCAGTACTTC. Translating it yields CASSVGLAGGAETQYF.

The gene calls are TRBV5-5 and TRBJ2-5; tentatively, D is TRBD2 (6 bases). Germline values: CDR1 SGHKS, CDR2 YYEKEE (reference sequence). Trimming pared 4 bases from V and 5 bases from J, leaving 15 bases between. The CDR3 totals 14 residues. The CDR3 DNA reads TGTGCCAGCAGCCCCCCTAACGGGGGTGAGACCCAGTACTTC. Translation: CASSPPNGGETQYF.

The gene calls are TRBV19 and TRBJ2-7, with TRBD1 matching 8 bases. The V gene's germline CDR1 is LNHDA and CDR2 SQIVND (reference sequence). J gave up 6 bases and V 3 bases, and 7 bases lay outside the gene matches. This CDR3 comprises 14 residues. CDR3: CASSIRAGGSEQYF. CDR3 nucleotides: TGTGCCAGTAGTATTAGGGCAGGGGGCTCCGAGCAGTACTTC.

The rearrangement links TRBV4-1 to TRBJ1-2; tentatively, D is TRBD1 (5 bases). Germline values: CDR1 MGHRA, CDR2 YSYEKL. This CDR3 spans 18 amino acids. V was trimmed by 0 bases and J by 4 bases, leaving 21 bases between them. DNA of the CDR3: TGCGCCAGCAGCCAAGAAGGACTCCCGGGGGTCATACTCTATGGCTACACCTTC. Its protein product is CASSQEGLPGVILYGYTF.

The rearrangement joins TRBV10-3 to TRBJ2-3, with 8 bases that match TRBD2. This CDR3 contains 13 residues. CDR1 is ENHRY, CDR2 SYGVKD, per germline. V lost 7 bases, J lost 2 bases, and 2 bases stayed unmatched. CDR3 residues: CAITGGDTDTQYF. As DNA, the CDR3 is TGTGCCATCACCGGGGGGGACACAGATACGCAGTATTTT.

The CDR3 protein is CASSPESPGQLYSNQPQHF. The CDR3 bases are TGTGCCAGCTCACCAGAATCACCGGGACAGCTTTATAGCAATCAGCCCCAGCATTTT. The chain is built from TRBV18 and TRBJ1-5; TRBD1 matches at 7 bases. The germline V gene has CDR1 KGHSH and CDR2 LQKENI. J lost 0 bases, V lost 2 bases, and 13 bases had no gene match. This CDR3 has 19 residues. Variable domain in full (rest from reference TRBV18 and TRBJ1-5): NAGVMQNPRHLVRRRGQEARLRCSPMKGHSHVYWYRQLPEEGLKFMVYLQKENIIDESGMPKERFSAEFPKEGPSILRIQQVVRGDSAAYFCASSPESPGQLYSNQPQHFGDGTRLSIL.

The CDR3 spells CASTHRGTVYEQYF. Written as DNA, the CDR3 is TGTGCCAGCACCCACAGGGGTACCGTCTACGAGCAGTACTTC. This sequence joins TRBV6-5 and TRBJ2-7; 7 positions agree with TRBD1. In germline, CDR1 is MNHEY, CDR2 SVGAGI. Trimming took 7 bases from V and 3 from J; bases not matched to a gene: 9. This CDR3 has 14 residues.

The chain joins TRBV7-9 to TRBJ1-6; D not resolved. The CDR3 has 15 residues. Trimming left V 2 bases short and J 6 bases short, with 11 bases between. The germline CDR1 and CDR2 sequences are SEHNR and FQNEAQ (reference sequence). CDR3 region: CASSLLAGFNSPLHF. As DNA, the CDR3 is TGTGCCAGCAGCTTACTAGCCGGGTTTAATTCACCCCTCCACTTT.

The gene calls are TRBV5-6 and TRBJ2-7, with 7 positions matching TRBD1. This CDR3 is 14 amino acids long. V dropped 4 bases and J dropped 5; count of bases not matched to a gene: 9. Germline lookup yields CDR1 SGHDT and CDR2 YYEEEE. In nucleotides, the CDR3 is TGTGCCAGCAGCCCTCTACAGGGGTCCCACGAGCAGTACTTC. Residues: CASSPLQGSHEQYF.

The chain couples TRBV6-5 to TRBJ2-1, with D possibly matching TRBD2 (6 bases). V was cut by 7 bases and J by 0 bases, with 10 bases left in between. CDR1 MNHEY and CDR2 SVGAGI come from the germline V gene. CDR3 size: 14 residues. CDR3 protein: CASTQGLSYNEQFF. The CDR3 DNA reads TGTGCCAGCACCCAGGGACTCTCCTACAATGAGCAGTTCTTC.

The chain joins TRBV6-5 to TRBJ2-2; maybe TRBD2 (5 bases). CDR1 is MNHEY and CDR2 is SVGAGI in the germline V gene. The V gene lost 5 bases and the J gene lost 7 bases, with 14 bases spanning the gap. The CDR3 loop spans 14 amino acids. CDR3 bases: TGTGCCAGCAGTACCCGATCGGGAAGCGGGGAGCTGTTTTTT. This sequence encodes CASSTRSGSGELFF.

V gene TRBV6-5 combines with J gene TRBJ1-5; 8 nucleotides align to TRBD1. This CDR3 comprises 14 residues. J lost 2 bases, V lost 6 bases, and 3 bases had no gene match. Germline V lookup: CDR1 MNHEY, CDR2 SVGAGI. CDR3 loop: CASSPDRGNQPQHF. The DNA for the CDR3 is TGTGCCAGCAGCCCGGACAGGGGCAATCAGCCCCAGCATTTT.

The chain has TRBV7-9 and TRBJ1-1; D remains ambiguous. V dropped 3 bases and J dropped 2 bases, with 13 bases sitting between them. From germline, CDR1 is SEHNR and CDR2 FQNEAQ (reference sequence). The CDR3 has 15 residues. CDR3 nucleotide sequence: TGTGCCAGCAGCTTGAACAGCCTAAAAAACACTGAAGCTTTCTTT. It codes for CASSLNSLKNTEAFF.

The chain has TRBV29-1 and TRBJ1-1; D is uncertain. Deletions cut 4 bases from V and 1 base from J, with 7 bases between. Germline loops: CDR1 SQVTM, CDR2 ANQGSEA. The CDR3 spans 12 residues. CDR3 region: CSVARSNTEAFF. In nucleotides, the CDR3 is TGCAGCGTTGCACGGTCGAACACTGAAGCTTTCTTT.

V usage is TRBV4-1 and J usage is TRBJ2-2, with 16 nucleotides matching TRBD2. The junction had 11 bases not matched to a gene; V was cut back by 3 bases and J by 7 bases. This CDR3 has 19 residues. Germline V gene lookup returns CDR1 MGHRA and CDR2 YSYEKL. CDR3 in amino acids: CASSHAPGTSGGAVGELFF. For the CDR3, the DNA is TGCGCCAGCAGCCATGCGCCCGGGACTAGCGGGGGGGCTGTCGGGGAGCTGTTTTTT.

The chain joins TRBV20-1 to TRBJ2-5; 13 bases fit TRBD2. The CDR3 covers 15 residues. Trimming took 3 bases from V and 2 from J; bases not matched to a gene: 3. Germline loops: CDR1 DFQATT, CDR2 SNEGSKA (reference sequence). The CDR3 loop is CSASLTSGGQETQYF. CDR3 sequence (DNA): TGCAGTGCTAGTCTGACTAGCGGGGGGCAAGAGACCCAGTACTTC.

This sequence joins TRBV19 and TRBJ2-7, with 7 positions matching TRBD2. Germline values: CDR1 LNHDA, CDR2 SQIVND (reference sequence). The CDR3 totals 12 residues. The ends lost 6 bases at V and 2 bases at J; junction bases unmatched: 1. CDR3 protein: CASSGGTYEQYF. The CDR3 nucleotides read TGTGCCAGTAGCGGGGGGACCTACGAGCAGTACTTC.

The chain joins TRBV19 to TRBJ2-2, with TRBD2 matching over 13 bases. Germline CDR1 reads LNHDA; CDR2 reads SQIVND (reference sequence). The CDR3 runs to 16 residues. Trimming cost V 1 base and J 7 bases; bases outside gene matches: 3. The CDR3 spells CASSIGGLAGIGELFF. Written as DNA, the CDR3 is TGTGCCAGTAGTATAGGGGGACTAGCGGGGATCGGGGAGCTGTTTTTT.

The rearrangement uses TRBV9 and TRBJ2-5; 8 bases agree with TRBD2. This CDR3 comprises 15 residues. J was trimmed by 1 base and V by 3 bases; bases with no gene match: 5. Germline-derived CDR1 and CDR2 are SGDLS and YYNGEE. The CDR3 loop is CASSGVRGAQETQYF. Written as DNA, the CDR3 is TGTGCCAGCAGCGGGGTGCGGGGGGCCCAAGAGACCCAGTACTTC.

The CDR3 loop is CASSGALGGGAGSYNEQFF. CDR3 DNA sequence: TGTGCCAGCAGCGGGGCCCTAGGCGGGGGGGCCGGGTCCTACAATGAGCAGTTCTTC. The chain combines TRBV9 with TRBJ2-1, with 9 bases that match TRBD2. The CDR3 spans 19 residues. V trimming: 3 bases; J trimming: 1 base; junction bases outside the gene matches: 14. CDR1 and CDR2 from the germline V gene are SGDLS and YYNGEE.

The chain couples TRBV11-3 to TRBJ2-3, with 9 positions matching TRBD2. V shed 4 bases, J shed 2 bases, and the junction held 4 bases outside the gene matches. Germline CDR1 is SGHNT and CDR2 is YENEEA. This CDR3 region has 15 residues. The CDR3 reads CASSSGGLATDTQYF. CDR3 nucleotides: TGTGCCAGCAGCTCCGGGGGACTAGCCACAGATACGCAGTATTTT. Full variable domain (rest looked up from reference TRBV11-3 and TRBJ2-3): EAGVVQSPRYKIIEKKQPVAFWCNPISGHNTLYWYLQNLGQGPELLIRYENEEAVDDSQLPKDRFSAERLKGVDSTLKIQPAELGDSAVYLCASSSGGLATDTQYFGPGTRLTVL.

The chain joins TRBV6-4 to TRBJ2-3; TRBD2 matches 14 bases. CDR3 length: 16 amino acids. The J segment lost 7 bases and the V segment lost 0 bases, leaving 3 bases of the junction unmatched. The germline V gene encodes CDR1 MRHNA and CDR2 SNTAGT. This CDR3 reads CASSDSTSGGANTQYF. CDR3 coding DNA: TGTGCCAGCAGTGACTCGACTAGCGGGGGGGCCAATACGCAGTATTTT.

The gene calls are TRBV5-5 and TRBJ2-4, with D perhaps TRBD2 (6 bases). Germline loops: CDR1 SGHKS, CDR2 YYEKEE (reference sequence). The ends were cut back, 0 bases at V and 9 bases at J, with 16 bases in the middle. The CDR3 has 15 amino acids. The CDR3 DNA follows: TGTGCCAGCAGCTTGGATGGGGAACCGGGGGTCATTCAGTACTTC. Amino acids: CASSLDGEPGVIQYF.

This clone was picked up a small number of times. V usage is TRBV7-8 and J usage is TRBJ2-2, with 8 bases fitting TRBD1. The germline CDR1 and CDR2 sequences are SGHVS and FQNEAQ. With 5 bases clipped from V and 7 bases from J, the junction kept 18 bases outside the gene matches. The CDR3 is made up of 18 amino acids. The CDR3 spells CASSPGGRQGQRSGELFF. The CDR3 bases are TGTGCCAGCAGCCCAGGAGGGAGACAGGGGCAACGGAGCGGGGAGCTGTTTTTT.

The chain has TRBV20-1 and TRBJ2-1; no reliable D call. Trimming stripped 3 bases from V and 0 bases from J, with 9 bases between. The CDR3 has 14 amino acids. CDR1 and CDR2 from the germline V gene are DFQATT and SNEGSKA (reference sequence). DNA of the CDR3: TGCAGTGCTAGTTACAGTAACTCCTACAATGAGCAGTTCTTC. This codes for CSASYSNSYNEQFF.